The entry that follows covers one T cell receptor beta chain sequence. This clone may be a read error of a much larger clone one base away. These data come from a study of regulatory T cells in long-lasting Graves disease. CDR1 MDHEN and CDR2 SYDVKM come from the germline V gene. J lost 3 bases, V lost 3 bases, and 4 bases had no gene match. The CDR3 sequence is 14 residues long. In building TCR beta libraries, iRepertoire HTBI primers were used together with Arm-PCR of CDR3 regions. Each CDR3 protein gets one entry after TCRdb re-called the multiplex PCR reads with MiXCR. The data show around 420,000 distinct CDR3 sequences, with 15% seen just once and roughly 7.7% held by the top ten. Time point denoted: newly diagnosed GD, antithyroid drugs for less than 3 months. RNA isolated from PBMCs was used to make the TCR library. This sample also appeared in a second study, on T cells in Graves' hyperthyroidism and ophthalmopathy.

The starting material was peripheral blood mononuclear cells (PBMCs), obtained at new diagnosis, from a patient treated with antithyroid drugs. This TCR came from a woman aged 35 to 49 with Graves disease. The chain links TRBV28 to TRBJ1-2; 7 nucleotides match TRBD1. CDR3 protein: CASSFQGGDYGYTF. The CDR3 DNA is TGTGCCAGCAGTTTTCAGGGGGGTGACTATGGCTACACCTTC.